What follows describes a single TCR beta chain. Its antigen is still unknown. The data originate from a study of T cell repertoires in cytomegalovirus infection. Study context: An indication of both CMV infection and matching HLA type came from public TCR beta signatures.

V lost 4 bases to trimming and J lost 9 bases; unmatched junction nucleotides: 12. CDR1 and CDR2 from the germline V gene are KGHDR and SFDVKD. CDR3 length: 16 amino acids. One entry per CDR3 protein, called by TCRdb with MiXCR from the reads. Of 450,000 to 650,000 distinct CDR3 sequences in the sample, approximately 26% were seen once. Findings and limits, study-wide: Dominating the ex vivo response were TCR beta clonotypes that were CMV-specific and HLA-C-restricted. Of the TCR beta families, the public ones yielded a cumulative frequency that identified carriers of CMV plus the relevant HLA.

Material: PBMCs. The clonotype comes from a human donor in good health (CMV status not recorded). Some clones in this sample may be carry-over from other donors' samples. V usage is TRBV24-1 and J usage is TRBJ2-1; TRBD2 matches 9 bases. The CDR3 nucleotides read TGTGCCACCAGTGACCTACCGGGACTAGCATGGGGTGAGCAGTTCTTC. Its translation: CATSDLPGLAWGEQFF.